This passage covers 28 T cell receptor beta chains from one sample sequenced in a study of blood T cells in healthy people across ages. Combining a sample-barcoded 5' primer with a J-beta primer mix, a second PCR ran for roughly 7 to 12 cycles. TCRdb re-called the 5' RACE reads through MiXCR, storing one row per CDR3 protein. In the table there are approximately 960,000 distinct CDR3 sequences, about 28% of which are singletons. This sample was shared with a second study, whose subject was T cells of mothers and their children.

Sequenced input: blood. All receptors derive from a woman between 35 and 50 years old in good health.

A remark on this clonotype: One base away lies a much larger clone, so this may be a sequencing read error. The rearrangement uses TRBV5-1 and TRBJ2-1; perhaps TRBD1 as D (5 bases). CDR1 SGHRS and CDR2 YFSETQ come from the germline V gene. V lost 6 bases and J 10 bases, leaving 14 bases between the germline ends. The CDR3 is 12 amino acids. The CDR3 region has the DNA TGCGCCAGCACAGGGCACCAGGACGAGCAGTTCTTC. It is translated as CASTGHQDEQFF.

This clonotype was detected once. The chain joins TRBV9 to TRBJ2-2, with a tentative D call TRBD1 (5 bases). The ends were cut back, 3 bases at V and 0 bases at J, with 9 bases in the middle. The CDR3 loop spans 15 amino acids. Germline V gene sequence: CDR1 SGDLS, CDR2 YYNGEE. The CDR3 DNA is TGTGCCAGCAGCGCCCGACAGACGAACACCGGGGAGCTGTTTTTT. This sequence encodes CASSARQTNTGELFF.

The J gene is TRBJ2-7, the V gene TRBV7-9; D tentatively fits TRBD1 or TRBD2 (5 bases each). The CDR3 loop spans 16 amino acids. The V and J ends lost 3 bases and 2 bases respectively, with 17 bases between them. From germline, CDR1 is SEHNR and CDR2 FQNEAQ (reference sequence). The CDR3 loop reads CASSFVPGTGTYEQYF. For the CDR3, the DNA is TGTGCCAGCAGCTTTGTCCCGGGGACGGGGACCTACGAGCAGTACTTC.

The chain has TRBV14 and TRBJ2-7, with unresolved D. CDR1 and CDR2 (germline): SGHDN, FVKESK. V lost 0 bases to trimming and J lost 2 bases, with 11 bases between them. This CDR3 comprises 15 residues. The CDR3 sequence: CASSQDTAWAYEQYF. The CDR3 bases are TGTGCCAGCAGCCAAGATACGGCGTGGGCCTACGAGCAGTACTTC.

This rearrangement joins TRBV27 to TRBJ2-6; D remains ambiguous. The CDR3 runs to 17 residues. Germline CDR1 is MNHEY and CDR2 is SMNVEV (reference sequence). V lost 5 bases and J lost 2, with 16 bases in between. Here the CDR3 DNA reads TGTGCCAGCAGTAGTGCCAGGATCATCGCTGGGGCCAACGTCCTGACTTTC. Translated, it gives CASSSARIIAGANVLTF.

The chain employs TRBV6-5 and TRBJ2-5; 7 bases align to TRBD2. The closer fit of TRBJ2-1 to the DNA end suggests the J call may be wrong. The CDR3 runs to 17 residues. The germline V gene has CDR1 MNHEY and CDR2 SVGAGI. The CDR3 reads CASSYYLGRGTQETQFF. The CDR3 nucleotides read TGTGCCAGCAGTTACTATCTGGGGCGGGGGACTCAAGAGACCCAGTTCTTC.

This clonotype was picked up a small number of times. The V and J genes are TRBV29-1 and TRBJ1-1; TRBD1 matches at 7 bases. The CDR3 extends over 16 amino acids. Germline-derived CDR1 and CDR2 are SQVTM and ANQGSEA. V was clipped by 4 bases and J by 1 base; unmatched bases: 12. This CDR3 is CSVGEGAGTANTEAFF. CDR3 nucleotides: TGCAGCGTTGGTGAGGGGGCCGGGACAGCGAACACTGAAGCTTTCTTT.

This clonotype was detected only a few times. The chain is built from TRBV7-2 and TRBJ2-3, with D perhaps matching TRBD2 (6 bases). Germline V gene sequence: CDR1 SGHTA, CDR2 FQGNSA. The CDR3 covers 15 residues. V lost 7 bases and J lost 1, with 15 bases in between. CDR3 bases: TGTGCCAGCAACGCGGCGGGGAGCCGCACAGATACGCAGTATTTT. It translates to CASNAAGSRTDTQYF. The full variable domain, its missing parts supplied by reference TRBV7-2 and TRBJ2-3, is GAGVSQSPSNKVTEKGKDVELRCDPISGHTALYWYRQSLGQGLEFLIYFQGNSAPDKSGLPSDRFSAERTGGSVSTLTIQRTQQEDSAVYLCASNAAGSRTDTQYFGPGTRLTVL.

A few counts support this clonotype. The chain recombines TRBV7-9 with TRBJ2-7; D not certain. The CDR3 is made up of 13 amino acids. V lost 1 base, J lost 6 bases, and 10 bases lay in between. The germline V gene encodes CDR1 SEHNR and CDR2 FQNEAQ (reference sequence). CDR3 nucleotide sequence: TGTGCCAGCAGCTTAGTTACGAACTCCGAGCAGTACTTC. Its translation is CASSLVTNSEQYF.

This clonotype was seen many times. The chain couples TRBV29-1 to TRBJ2-1; D gene uncertain. V lost 3 bases to trimming and J lost 9 bases, with 15 bases between them. The CDR3 consists of 13 residues. The V gene's germline CDR1 is SQVTM and CDR2 ANQGSEA. As DNA, the CDR3 is TGCAGCGTTGAGGGCTCACTCCGTGGTGAGCAGTTCTTC. It translates to CSVEGSLRGEQFF.

This clonotype was recorded a few times. This rearrangement joins TRBV5-1 to TRBJ2-5; D unresolved. The CDR3 is 13 residues long. The germline gives CDR1 SGHRS, CDR2 YFSETQ. V was clipped by 6 bases and J by 5 bases, with 14 bases between them. In nucleotides, the CDR3 is TGCGCCAGCACACCCGCAGCGAGGGAGACCCAGTACTTC. Encoded protein: CASTPAARETQYF.

This clonotype has more than one count but fewer than ten. The V and J genes are TRBV20-1 and TRBJ2-7; TRBD1 aligns across 8 bases. CDR3 length: 14 amino acids. V lost 3 bases and J lost 2; bases outside the gene matches: 6. CDR1 and CDR2 (germline): DFQATT, SNEGSKA (reference sequence). This chain's CDR3 is CSARFPGQAYEQYF. Written as DNA, the CDR3 is TGCAGTGCTAGGTTCCCGGGACAGGCCTACGAGCAGTACTTC.

V is TRBV5-5 and J is TRBJ2-7; a possible D gene is TRBD1 (5 bases). The CDR3 spans 13 residues. Germline CDR1 and CDR2: SGHKS and YYEKEE (reference sequence). V dropped 1 base and J dropped 3 bases, with 8 bases sitting between them. The CDR3 DNA reads TGTGCCAGCAGCTTGACAGGATTCTACGAGCAGTACTTC. Residues: CASSLTGFYEQYF.

This rearrangement joins TRBV2 to TRBJ1-5, with D possibly being TRBD1 (6 bases). The CDR3 has 16 amino acids. The germline gives CDR1 SNHLY, CDR2 FYNNEI. V shed 7 bases and J shed 0 bases, with 16 bases lying between them. The CDR3 sequence is CASTKDSPLSNQPQHF. The CDR3 nucleotides are TGTGCCAGCACTAAGGACAGCCCTCTTAGCAATCAGCCCCAGCATTTT.

The sample holds many counts of this clonotype. The chain employs TRBV11-2 and TRBJ2-7, with D possibly matching TRBD1 (5 bases). The length of the CDR3 is 12 residues. Trimming cost V 2 bases and J 6 bases, with 8 bases left between them. Germline V gene lookup returns CDR1 SGHAT and CDR2 FQNNGV. The CDR3 region has the DNA TGTGCCAGCAGCTTAAGGACACCCGAGCAGTACTTC. Residues: CASSLRTPEQYF.

This clonotype appeared once. The gene calls are TRBV6-1 and TRBJ1-2; 9 bases are a match to TRBD1. The V gene end was trimmed by 8 bases and the J gene end by 4 bases; junction bases not matched to a gene: 5. The CDR3 runs to 13 residues. Looked up from germline, CDR1 is MNHNS and CDR2 is SASEGT. In nucleotides, the CDR3 is TGTGCCAGCGGACAGGGACAGGGCTATGGCTACACCTTC. The encoded protein is CASGQGQGYGYTF.

This clonotype was found a few times. The chain employs TRBV5-1 and TRBJ1-2, with 10 bases fitting TRBD1. CDR1 and CDR2 from the germline V gene are SGHRS and YFSETQ. The junction had 10 bases not matched to a gene; V was cut back by 4 bases and J by 4 bases. The CDR3 is 16 amino acids. The CDR3 region is CASSDTGQGESYGYTF. The DNA of the CDR3 is TGCGCCAGCAGCGACACCGGACAGGGGGAAAGCTATGGCTACACCTTC.

This clonotype has only a few counts. The CDR3 nucleotides are TGTGCCAGCAGCCAAGAACACCGGGCCCAATTGTCCAATGAGCAGTTCTTC. This encodes CASSQEHRAQLSNEQFF. The chain is built from TRBV3-1 and TRBJ2-1; unclear D gene. The CDR3 consists of 17 residues. The V gene's germline CDR1 is LGHDT and CDR2 YNNKEL (reference sequence). V was clipped by 0 bases and J by 6 bases, with 18 bases between them.

This clonotype was picked up a small number of times. A much larger clone sits a single nucleotide away, making a read error possible. The V gene is TRBV5-6, the J gene TRBJ1-1; 7 bases are a match to TRBD1. The trim removed 4 bases at V and 4 bases at J, leaving 4 bases unmatched. This CDR3 contains 13 residues. The germline V gene encodes CDR1 SGHDT and CDR2 YYEEEE. The CDR3 protein is CASSPDRATEAFF. In nucleotides, the CDR3 is TGTGCCAGCAGCCCCGACAGGGCCACTGAAGCTTTCTTT. The full variable domain, with the rest looked up from reference TRBV5-6 and TRBJ1-1, is DAGVTQSPTHLIKTRGQQVTLRCSPKSGHDTVSWYQQALGQGPQFIFQYYEEEERQRGNFPDRFSGHQFPNYSSELNVNALLLGDSALYLCASSPDRATEAFFGQGTRLTVV.

The genes are TRBV27 and TRBJ1-5, with 9 bases fitting TRBD1. Germline V gene sequence: CDR1 MNHEY, CDR2 SMNVEV (reference sequence). CDR3 length: 14 residues. V lost 7 bases, J lost 9 bases, and 10 bases stayed unmatched. The CDR3 is CASTPTGGVGPQHF. CDR3 bases: TGTGCCAGCACCCCGACAGGGGGGGTCGGGCCCCAGCATTTT.

This clonotype has a count of ten or more. The CDR3 DNA reads as TGTGCCAGCAGCCGGATTAGGGCTGGCTACACCTTC. Residues: CASSRIRAGYTF. The V and J genes are TRBV7-2 and TRBJ1-2; no reliable D call. Germline V gives CDR1 SGHTA, CDR2 FQGNSA. The CDR3 sequence is 12 residues long. V gave up 5 bases and J gave up 7 bases, with 11 bases separating them.

This clonotype was seen more than once but under ten times. V is TRBV29-1 and J is TRBJ1-5, with D possibly TRBD1 on 6 matching bases. Germline V gene lookup returns CDR1 SQVTM and CDR2 ANQGSEA. The CDR3 runs to 13 residues. The germline V and J ends were trimmed by 4 bases and 0 bases, with 7 bases remaining between them. The CDR3 reads CSVATGSNQPQHF. The DNA of the CDR3 is TGCAGCGTTGCGACAGGTAGCAATCAGCCCCAGCATTTT.

This chain joins TRBV6-2 or TRBV6-3 and TRBJ2-5, with D unresolved. The DNA end is a closer match to TRBJ2-7, so the J assignment may be wrong. CDR1 MNHEY and CDR2 SVGEGT come from the germline V gene. The CDR3 runs 17 residues. CDR3 DNA: TGTGCCAGCAGTTACCTTCAGACCTCTCGGCTGATCTGCGAGCAGTACTTC. Its protein is CASSYLQTSRLICEQYF.

A few counts support this clonotype. The chain has TRBV7-9 and TRBJ1-1; D unresolved. The CDR3 has 13 amino acids. The germline gives CDR1 SEHNR, CDR2 FQNEAQ (reference sequence). Trimming took 4 bases from V and 5 from J, leaving 11 bases between them. CDR3 in amino acids: CASSSVGKTEAFF. CDR3 nucleotides: TGTGCCAGCAGCTCCGTAGGCAAAACTGAAGCTTTCTTT.

This clonotype has a count of ten or more. V gene TRBV5-1 combines with J gene TRBJ2-7; D unclear. In germline, CDR1 is SGHRS, CDR2 YFSETQ. The CDR3 loop spans 14 amino acids. Trimming cost V 0 bases and J 5 bases, with 12 bases left between them. In DNA, the CDR3 is TGCGCCAGCAGCTTGGGTGGTCTGAAGGACGAGCAGTACTTC. Encoded protein: CASSLGGLKDEQYF. The full variable domain, completed using reference TRBV5-1 and TRBJ2-7, is KAGVTQTPRYLIKTRGQQVTLSCSPISGHRSVSWYQQTPGQGLQFLFEYFSETQRNKGNFPGRFSGRQFSNSRSEMNVSTLELGDSALYLCASSLGGLKDEQYFGPGTRLTVT.

This clonotype was seen repeatedly, ten times or more. CDR3 nucleotides: TGTGCCAGCATGGAGGGGGCGCGGTTCTATGGCTACACCTTC. As protein: CASMEGARFYGYTF. This chain uses TRBV28 with TRBJ1-2, with 7 positions matching TRBD1. V dropped 7 bases and J dropped 4; count of bases not matched to a gene: 9. CDR3 length: 14 amino acids. The germline CDR1 and CDR2 sequences are MDHEN and SYDVKM.

This chain uses TRBV6-6 with TRBJ2-1; TRBD2 might be the D (5 bases). V was trimmed by 7 bases and J by 7 bases, leaving 14 bases between them. The germline V gene encodes CDR1 MNHNY and CDR2 SVGAGI (reference sequence). CDR3 length equals 13 residues. CDR3 coding DNA: TGTGCCAGCACCACACTAGGTTCAAATGAGCAGTTCTTC. This gives the protein CASTTLGSNEQFF.

The chain joins TRBV12-3 or TRBV12-4 to TRBJ1-1, with D perhaps matching TRBD1 (6 bases). The CDR3 length is 14 residues. The V gene lost 7 bases and the J gene lost 10 bases, with 22 bases spanning the gap. CDR3 nucleotide sequence: TGTGCCAGCATGACCACTAACAGGGAGAAGGTAGCTTTCTTT. Translated: CASMTTNREKVAFF.